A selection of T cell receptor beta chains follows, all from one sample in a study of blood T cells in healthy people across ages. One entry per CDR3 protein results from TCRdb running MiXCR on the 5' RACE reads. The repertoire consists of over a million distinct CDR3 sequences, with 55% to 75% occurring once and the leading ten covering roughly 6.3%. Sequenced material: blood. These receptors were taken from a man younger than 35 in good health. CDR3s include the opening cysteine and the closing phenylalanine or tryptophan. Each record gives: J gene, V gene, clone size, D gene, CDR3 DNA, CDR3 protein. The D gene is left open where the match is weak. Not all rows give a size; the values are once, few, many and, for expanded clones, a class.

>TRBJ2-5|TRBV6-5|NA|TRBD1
TGTGCCAGCAGTTACCCACCCGGGACAGGGGCCTACAATGAGCAGTACTTC
CASSYPPGTGAYNEQYF
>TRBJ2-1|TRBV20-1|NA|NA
TGCAGTGCTAGAGATCTAGGGAGTGGTGAGCAGTTCTTC
CSARDLGSGEQFF
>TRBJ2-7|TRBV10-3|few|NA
TGTGCCATCAGTCACCCCTCTCCCTACGAGCAGTACTTC
CAISHPSPYEQYF
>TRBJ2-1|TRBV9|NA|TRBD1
TGTGCCAGCAGCGGGGACAGTTACAATGAGCAGTTCTTC
CASSGDSYNEQFF
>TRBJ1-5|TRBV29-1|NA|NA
TGCAGCGTTGGAACAGGAGGAAGCAATCAGCCCCAGCATTTT
CSVGTGGSNQPQHF
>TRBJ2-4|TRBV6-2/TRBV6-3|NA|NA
TGTGCCAGCCAGGGGGGCCCAATAGCCAAAAACATTCAGTACTTC
CASQGGPIAKNIQYF
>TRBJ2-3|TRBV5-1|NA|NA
TGCGCCAGCAGCTTGGTCTCCGTGGGGACGAGGGATACGCAGTATTTT
CASSLVSVGTRDTQYF
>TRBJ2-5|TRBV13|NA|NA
TGTGCCAGCAGCTGGGCTGCGGGGTCCCAAGAGACCCAGTACTTC
CASSWAAGSQETQYF
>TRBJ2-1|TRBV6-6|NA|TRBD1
TGTGCCAGCAAAGGACAGGTTGCCTACAATGAGCAGTTCTTC
CASKGQVAYNEQFF
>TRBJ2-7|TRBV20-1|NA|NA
TGCAGTGCTAGAGATCCCCTTATCCCTGACAATGAGCAGTACTTC
CSARDPLIPDNEQYF
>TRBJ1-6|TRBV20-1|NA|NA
TGCAGTGCTCCCCAGGGGTCCTATTCACCCCTCCACTTT
CSAPQGSYSPLHF
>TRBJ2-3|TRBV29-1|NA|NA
TGCAGCGTTGTCCGCCGGGGTCAGGATACGCAGTATTTT
CSVVRRGQDTQYF
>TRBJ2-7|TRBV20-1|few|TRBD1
TGCAGTGCTATAGGCAGGGGGAGCTCCTACGAGCAGTACTTC
CSAIGRGSSYEQYF
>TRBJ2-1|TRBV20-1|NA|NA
TGCAGTGCTGTCGACATGGGTATGAATGAGCAGTTCTTC
CSAVDMGMNEQFF
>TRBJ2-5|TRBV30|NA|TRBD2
TGTGCCTGGAGTGAGGCTAGCGGGTCTAGGGATCAGTACTTC
CAWSEASGSRDQYF
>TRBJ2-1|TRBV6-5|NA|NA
TGTGCCAGCAGTTACTCGATAACACTGGAGGACAATGAGCAGTTCTTC
CASSYSITLEDNEQFF
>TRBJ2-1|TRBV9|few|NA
TGTGCCAGCAGCGTCGCAGCAGGGGATGAGCAGTTCTTC
CASSVAAGDEQFF
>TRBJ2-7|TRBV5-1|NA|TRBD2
TGCGCCAGCAGCTTGGGCCTGACTAGCGGGTGGAGCTCCTACGAGCAGTACTTC
CASSLGLTSGWSSYEQYF
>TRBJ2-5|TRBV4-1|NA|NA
TGCGCCAGCAGCCAAGAGGGTAGGAAGGCAGAGACCCAGTACTTC
CASSQEGRKAETQYF
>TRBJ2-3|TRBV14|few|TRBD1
TGTGCCAGCAGCCCCCGGGACAGGCCGGCTGATACGCAGTATTTT
CASSPRDRPADTQYF
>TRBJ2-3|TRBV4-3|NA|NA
TGCGCCTGCAGCCGCGAAGGCACAGATACGCAGTATTTT
CACSREGTDTQYF
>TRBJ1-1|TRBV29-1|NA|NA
TGCAGCGTTGCTGTGGGTAACACTGAAGCTTTCTTT
CSVAVGNTEAFF
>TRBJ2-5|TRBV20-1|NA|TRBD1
TGCAGTGCTAGAGATTTGGGACAGCGAGAGACCCAGTACTTC
CSARDLGQRETQYF
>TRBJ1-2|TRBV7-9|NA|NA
TGTACCAGCAGCTCCGAGCCTGTTCTTCATGGCTACACCTTC
CTSSSEPVLHGYTF
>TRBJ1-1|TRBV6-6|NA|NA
TGTGCCAGCAGTTACAACCTCGTGGCGAAGACTGAAGCTTTCTTT
CASSYNLVAKTEAFF
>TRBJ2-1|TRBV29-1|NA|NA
TGCAGCGTTGAAGTGAGCGGTTTTACCTACAATGAGCAGTTCTTC
CSVEVSGFTYNEQFF
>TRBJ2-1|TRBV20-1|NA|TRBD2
TGCAGTGTGCCGGGACTAGCGGGGAAAAACTCCTACAATGAGCAGTTCTTC
CSVPGLAGKNSYNEQFF
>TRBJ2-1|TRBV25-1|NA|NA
TGTGCCAGCAGTGAATATAGAAATGAGCAGTTCTTC
CASSEYRNEQFF
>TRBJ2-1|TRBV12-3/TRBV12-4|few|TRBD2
TGTGCCAGCAGTTTAGGGACTAGCGGGAGGATTAACAATGAGCAGTTCTTC
CASSLGTSGRINNEQFF
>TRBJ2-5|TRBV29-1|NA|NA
TGCAGCGTTGATAAGGCCCAGTACTTC
CSVDKAQYF
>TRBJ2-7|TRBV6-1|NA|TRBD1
TGTGCCAGTCCGGGACAGGGACACTACGAGCAGTACTTC
CASPGQGHYEQYF
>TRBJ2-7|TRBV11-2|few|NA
TGTGCCACCGAGATACGATTCCAGGGGGGAAGCTACGAGCAGTACTTC
CATEIRFQGGSYEQYF
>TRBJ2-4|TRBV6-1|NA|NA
TGTGCCAGCAGCGAACCGGGGCAGGGGATCATTCAGTACTTC
CASSEPGQGIIQYF
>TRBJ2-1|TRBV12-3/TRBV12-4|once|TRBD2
TGTGCCAGCATCAACCGGGTCCAAGCGGGAGTGGAGGAGCAGTTCTTC
CASINRVQAGVEEQFF